This TCR beta chain appears in the sequencing data of a study of blood T cell repertoires in COVID-19. About the study: The analysed material was cDNA or gDNA that came from T cells, B-cell-depleted T cells, or PBMCs.

Recruited during active infection, patients (from Seattle) were subsequently followed longitudinally. The CDR3 is 15 amino acids. V was pared by 2 bases and J by 7 bases, with 13 bases between. Germline V CDR1 and CDR2: SGDLS, YYNGEE. In the authors' workflow: Reference gene primer amplification gave nucleated cell count estimates. Libraries were prepared by immunoSEQ multiplex PCR; TCRdb keeps only in-frame clonotypes and omits some of them. The V and J calls and clone size come from that table; D and trimming were worked out from the DNA. The table records 300,000 to 400,000 clones, 88% of them present only once.

The gene calls are TRBV9 and TRBJ1-6, with D possibly TRBD1 on 6 matching bases. Sequenced material: peripheral blood. The receptor was derived from a woman between 25 and 40 years old with COVID-19, enrolled during active disease. CDR3 nucleotide sequence: TGTGCCAGCAGCGTGGAAGGGACATACAATTCACCCCTCCACTTT. Amino acids: CASSVEGTYNSPLHF.